Each of the 8 T cell receptor beta chains below was sequenced from the same sample in a study of CD8+ T cells in alopecia areata. After isolation, RNA underwent reverse transcription to generate cDNA as the sequencing template. Libraries were prepared by immunoSEQ multiplex PCR; TCRdb keeps only in-frame clonotypes and omits some of them. The sample consists of 85,000 to 110,000 clones, approximately 58% of them appearing once. Source material: CD4+ T cells sorted from blood. All receptors derive from a human donor in good health.

This clone was seen a few times. This chain links TRBV29-1 with TRBJ2-5; 8 positions agree with TRBD1. J gave up 5 bases and V 7 bases, and 12 bases lay outside the gene matches. The CDR3 runs 14 residues. Germline V gene sequence: CDR1 SQVTM, CDR2 ANQGSEA. DNA for the CDR3: TGCAGCGCTAGCAGGGGGCGCTTGTCCGAGACCCAGTACTTC. The encoded protein is CSASRGRLSETQYF.

This clone was seen a few times. The chain joins TRBV6-5 to TRBJ2-4; possible D gene TRBD2, 5 bases. This CDR3 has 13 residues. Germline-derived CDR1 and CDR2 are MNHEY and SVGAGI. Trimming took off 6 bases at V and 9 bases at J, with 15 bases between the two ends. The CDR3 reads CASSRGNQGIQYF. In DNA, the CDR3 is TGTGCCAGCAGCAGAGGGAACCAAGGCATTCAGTACTTC.

This chain joins TRBV6-5 and TRBJ2-2; D gene unclear. The CDR3 runs 14 residues. CDR1 and CDR2 from the germline V gene are MNHEY and SVGAGI. Trimming pared 2 bases from V and 3 bases from J, leaving 7 bases between. Here the CDR3 DNA reads TGTGCCAGCAGTTACAGGGCCGACACCGGGGAGCTGTTTTTT. Translated: CASSYRADTGELFF.

This clone was counted only a few times. The J gene is TRBJ2-1, the V gene TRBV29-1; 10 bases align to TRBD2. The V and J ends lost 4 bases and 4 bases, in that order; junction bases with no gene match: 7. The CDR3 runs 15 residues. Germline CDR1 and CDR2: SQVTM and ANQGSEA. In DNA form, the CDR3 reads TGCAGCGTTGCTAGCCGAGCGGGGGGGTACAATGAGCAGTTCTTC. Translating it yields CSVASRAGGYNEQFF.

The chain combines TRBV7-3 with TRBJ1-1; the D gene is possibly TRBD1 (5 bases). The CDR3 runs to 17 residues. The V end was cut by 0 bases, the J end by 7 bases, with 21 bases between. The germline V gene has CDR1 SGHTA and CDR2 FQGTGA. The CDR3 here is CASSLTGFPETAGEAFF. In DNA, the CDR3 is TGTGCCAGCAGCTTAACGGGATTCCCGGAGACAGCGGGTGAAGCTTTCTTT. Full variable domain (remainder filled in from reference TRBV7-3 and TRBJ1-1): GAGVSQTPSNKVTEKGKYVELRCDPISGHTALYWYRQSLGQGPEFLIYFQGTGAADDSGLPNDRFFAVRPEGSVSTLKIQRTERGDSAVYLCASSLTGFPETAGEAFFGQGTRLTVV.

V usage is TRBV15 and J usage is TRBJ2-1, with unresolved D. Germline assignment: CDR1 LNHNV and CDR2 YYDKDF (reference sequence). The CDR3 is made up of 12 amino acids. Trimming removed 5 bases at V and 10 bases at J, with 12 bases between. The DNA of the CDR3 is TGTGCCACCAGCCTCAGAACGGGCGAGCAGTTCTTC. Translation gives CATSLRTGEQFF.

In this sample, this clone turned up a few times. CDR3 sequence: CASSLYSGRLDSPLHF. In DNA, the CDR3 is TGTGCCAGCAGCTTATATAGTGGTAGGCTGGATTCACCCCTCCACTTT. V gene TRBV7-2 combines with J gene TRBJ1-6, with D unresolved. V was clipped by 2 bases and J by 8 bases, with 16 bases between them. The CDR3 totals 16 residues. Germline loops: CDR1 SGHTA, CDR2 FQGNSA.

This chain connects TRBV4-3 to TRBJ1-3, with D maybe TRBD1 (6 bases). CDR3 length equals 17 residues. Trimming removed 1 base at V and 0 bases at J, with 13 bases between. Germline-derived CDR1 and CDR2 are LGHNA and YSLEER. The CDR3 loop is CASSQGAGVLSGNTIYF. Here the CDR3 DNA reads TGCGCCAGCAGCCAAGGGGCAGGGGTCCTCTCTGGAAACACCATATATTTT.